The subject of this entry is one T cell receptor (beta chain). Its antigen is still unknown. Data came from immunoSEQ multiplex PCR; TCRdb stores just in-frame clones and leaves some out. The top ten hold about 0.6% of the sample, which has 180,000 or so clones, about 93% seen once. The sample belongs to a study of T cell responses to AZD1222 COVID-19 vaccine. General study results and limits: Across spike, vaccine-associated CD4 TCRs were found, dominant at 160-218 and 743-854.

In germline, CDR1 is SGHVS, CDR2 FQNEAQ. The CDR3 has 18 residues. The V and J ends lost 1 base and 1 base, in that order; junction bases with no gene match: 7. The starting material was peripheral blood, obtained on day 0 of AZD1222 vaccination. This receptor was obtained from an adult in good health. V and J are TRBV7-8 and TRBJ2-1; TRBD2 matches at 10 bases. In DNA form, the CDR3 reads TGTGCCAGCAGCTTAGGGGCTAGCGGGAGCTATTCCTACAATGAGCAGTTCTTC. It encodes CASSLGASGSYSYNEQFF.